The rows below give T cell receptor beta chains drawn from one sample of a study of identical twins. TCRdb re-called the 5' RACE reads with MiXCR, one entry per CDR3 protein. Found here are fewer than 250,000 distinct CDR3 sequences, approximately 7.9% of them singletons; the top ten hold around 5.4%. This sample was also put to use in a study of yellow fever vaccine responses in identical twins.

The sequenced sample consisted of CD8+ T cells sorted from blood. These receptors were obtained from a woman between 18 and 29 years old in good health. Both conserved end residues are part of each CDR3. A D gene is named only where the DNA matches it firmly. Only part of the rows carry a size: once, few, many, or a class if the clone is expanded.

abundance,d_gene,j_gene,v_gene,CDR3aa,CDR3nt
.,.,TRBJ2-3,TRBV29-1,CSVEDTHTDTQYF,TGCAGCGTTGAAGATACGCATACAGATACGCAGTATTTT
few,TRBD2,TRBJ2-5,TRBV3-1,CASSQDRKDSGRETQYF,TGTGCCAGCAGCCAAGATCGAAAGGATAGCGGGAGGGAGACCCAGTACTTC
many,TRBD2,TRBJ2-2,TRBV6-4,CASSDRLAGNTGELFF,TGTGCCAGCAGTGACCGCCTAGCGGGAAACACCGGGGAGCTGTTTTTT
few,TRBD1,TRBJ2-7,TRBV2,CASSVGTGPYEQYF,TGTGCCAGCAGTGTCGGGACAGGGCCATACGAGCAGTACTTC
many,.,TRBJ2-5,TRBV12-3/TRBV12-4,CASRKYETQYF,TGTGCCAGCAGAAAGTACGAGACCCAGTACTTC
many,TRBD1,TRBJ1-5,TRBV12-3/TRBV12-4,CASSGTGLQPQHF,TGTGCCAGCAGTGGGACAGGCCTTCAGCCCCAGCATTTT
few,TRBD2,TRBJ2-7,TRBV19,CASSIFLADEQYF,TGTGCCAGTAGTATATTCCTAGCGGACGAGCAGTACTTC
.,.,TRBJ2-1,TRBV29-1,CSVDPDSYNEQFF,TGCAGCGTTGACCCGGACTCGTACAATGAGCAGTTCTTC
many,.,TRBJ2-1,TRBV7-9,CASSILTSPLYNEQFF,TGTGCCAGCAGCATACTAACTTCACCCCTTTACAATGAGCAGTTCTTC
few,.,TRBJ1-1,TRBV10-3,CAISAAVLNTEAFF,TGTGCCATCAGTGCAGCAGTTTTGAACACTGAAGCTTTCTTT
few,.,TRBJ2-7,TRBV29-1,CSAETAYEQYF,TGCAGCGCTGAGACAGCCTACGAGCAGTACTTC
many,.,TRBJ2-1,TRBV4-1,CASSQEQGRGNEQFF,TGCGCCAGCAGCCAAGAACAGGGGAGGGGCAATGAGCAGTTCTTC
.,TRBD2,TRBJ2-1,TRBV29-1,CSAPLLRTSGIEQFF,TGCAGCGCACCCCTCCTACGGACTAGCGGGATTGAGCAGTTCTTC
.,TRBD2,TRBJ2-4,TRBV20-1,CSARAGLAENIQYF,TGCAGTGCTAGAGCCGGACTAGCGGAAAACATTCAGTACTTC
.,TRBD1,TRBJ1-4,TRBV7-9,CASKGQGADEKLFF,TGTGCCAGCAAGGGACAGGGTGCAGATGAAAAACTGTTTTTT
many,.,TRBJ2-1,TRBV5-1,CASSLGWSEQFF,TGCGCCAGCAGCTTGGGTTGGAGTGAGCAGTTCTTC
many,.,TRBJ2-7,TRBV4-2,CASSHTLFREQYF,TGTGCCAGCAGCCATACTTTATTTCGAGAGCAGTACTTC
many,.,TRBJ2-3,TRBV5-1,CASSLESGTYTQYF,TGCGCCAGCAGCTTGGAGTCGGGGACTTATACGCAGTATTTT
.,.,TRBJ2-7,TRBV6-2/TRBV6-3,CASKHQGIFGEQYF,TGTGCCAGCAAACACCAGGGTATTTTCGGCGAGCAGTACTTC
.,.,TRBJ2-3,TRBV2,CASSTSPDLAVQGERTDTQYF,TGTGCCAGTAGCACCTCCCCCGACTTAGCGGTGCAAGGGGAACGCACAGATACGCAGTATTTT
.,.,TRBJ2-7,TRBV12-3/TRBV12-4,CASSPSGPVYEQYF,TGTGCCAGCAGCCCAAGCGGGCCCGTATACGAGCAGTACTTC
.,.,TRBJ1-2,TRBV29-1,CSVAMDSGGYTF,TGCAGCGTCGCCATGGACTCAGGTGGCTACACCTTC
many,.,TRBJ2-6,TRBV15,CATSLMDSGANVLTF,TGTGCCACCAGCCTTATGGATTCTGGGGCCAACGTCCTGACTTTC
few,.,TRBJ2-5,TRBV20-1,CSARRLESTSQETQYF,TGCAGTGCTAGACGACTAGAATCCACCTCCCAAGAGACCCAGTACTTC
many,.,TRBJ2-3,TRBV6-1,CASTSSLATDTQYF,TGTGCCAGCACCTCGTCATTGGCCACAGATACGCAGTATTTT